This TCR beta chain appears in the sequencing data of a study of response to subunit inactivated influenza vaccine. MiXCR, run by TCRdb on the RT-PCR reads, gives a single entry per CDR3 protein. The sample lists roughly 700,000 distinct CDR3 sequences, approximately 15% seen once, with 6% to 7% in the top ten. The CDR3 covers 15 residues. This clonotype was observed a handful of times. Its antigen is currently unknown. Notes on the study in general: Each seasonal flu vaccination may recruit only limited new T cells, authors suggested.

The chain links TRBV21-1 to TRBJ2-2; the listed D gene, TRBD1, was not tested against the DNA. TRBV21-1 is deemed a pseudogene. The material was PBMCs from blood, obtained 14 to 15 days before vaccination. This sequence originates from a man aged 50 to 59 who received an inactivated influenza vaccine. CDR3 in DNA: TGTGCCAGCAGCAACGGACAGAAGAACACCGGGGAGCTGTTTTTT. Translating gives CASSNGQKNTGELFF.